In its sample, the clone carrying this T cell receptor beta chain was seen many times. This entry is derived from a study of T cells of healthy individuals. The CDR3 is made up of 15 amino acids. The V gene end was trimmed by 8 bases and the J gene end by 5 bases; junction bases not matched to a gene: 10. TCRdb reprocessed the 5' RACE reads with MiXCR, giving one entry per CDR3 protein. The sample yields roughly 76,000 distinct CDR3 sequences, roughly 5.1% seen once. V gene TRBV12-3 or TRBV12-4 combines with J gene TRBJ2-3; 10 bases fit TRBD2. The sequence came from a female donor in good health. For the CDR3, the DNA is TGTGCCAGCTGTAGACTAGCGGGTGCCGGAGATACGCAGTATTTT. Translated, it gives CASCRLAGAGDTQYF.